The rows below give T cell receptor beta chains drawn from one sample of a study of T cells in Graves' hyperthyroidism and ophthalmopathy. From the multiplex PCR reads, TCRdb called clonotypes with MiXCR, one entry per CDR3 protein. Counted here are about 840,000 distinct CDR3 sequences, roughly 37% occurring once; the ten biggest clones make up approximately 10%. Sequencing was carried out using blood. Every receptor here comes from a man aged 18 to 35 with Graves' hyperthyroidism. The CDR3 runs from the conserved cysteine through the conserved F or W. D genes are given only for firm matches. Clone sizes are given selectively: once, few, many, or a class where the clone is expanded.

TRBJ1-1,TRBV2,many,.,TGTGCCACGAAAAAGCAGGGGAACACTGAAGCTTTCTTT,CATKKQGNTEAFF
TRBJ2-7,TRBV4-2,.,.,TGTGCCAGCAGCCCAACCTACAGGGTTGACGAGCAGTACTTC,CASSPTYRVDEQYF
TRBJ1-6,TRBV7-9,.,.,TGTGCCAGCAGCTCCTCGAGAGATAATTCACCCCTCCACTTT,CASSSSRDNSPLHF
TRBJ2-7,TRBV20-1,few,.,TGCAGTGCTAACTTTAATCAATACGAGCAGTACTTC,CSANFNQYEQYF
TRBJ1-2,TRBV29-1,once,TRBD1,TGCAGCGCCGCCGACAGGGGGCCCGGTGGCTACACCTTC,CSAADRGPGGYTF
TRBJ2-2,TRBV2,few,.,TGTGCCAGCAGTCCCACTGGACAGTCGCACACCGGGGAGCTGTTTTTT,CASSPTGQSHTGELFF
TRBJ2-7,TRBV13,once,.,TGTGCCAGCAGCTTTTATCGACAGGTGGGTGGGACGGTGGAGCAGTACTTC,CASSFYRQVGGTVEQYF
TRBJ2-7,TRBV19,.,.,TGTGCCAGTAGTATAGAGGCTAGCGACAACTACGAGCAGTACTTC,CASSIEASDNYEQYF
TRBJ1-4,TRBV20-1,.,TRBD1,TGCAGTGCTCGTTCTACAGGGGGGGCAACTAATGAAAAACTGTTTTTT,CSARSTGGATNEKLFF
TRBJ1-3,TRBV19,many,TRBD1,TGTGCCAGTAGATCTGGACAGGGCGCCTCTGGAAACACCATATATTTT,CASRSGQGASGNTIYF
TRBJ1-2,TRBV6-5,.,TRBD1,TGTGCCAGCAGTGACCAATCCGGGACAGGGCCGCTCGGCTACACCTTC,CASSDQSGTGPLGYTF
TRBJ2-7,TRBV5-1,.,.,TGCGCCAGCAGTCGAATTGGAACAGGGAGCAACGAGCAGTACTTC,CASSRIGTGSNEQYF
TRBJ1-1,TRBV5-1,.,.,TGCGCCAGCAGCTTGGCCTACTCCACTGGAGCTTTCTTT,CASSLAYSTGAFF
TRBJ2-5,TRBV10-3,many,.,TGTGCCATCAGTGAAGGGGAGGAAAAAGAGACCCAGTACTTC,CAISEGEEKETQYF
TRBJ2-7,TRBV15,.,.,TGTGCCACCAGCAATTGGGACCCCTACGAGCAGTACTTC,CATSNWDPYEQYF
TRBJ1-2,TRBV12-3/TRBV12-4,.,.,TGTGCCAGCAACTTTTCAGTAAACTATGGCTACACCTTC,CASNFSVNYGYTF
TRBJ1-6,TRBV4-1,few,.,TGCGCCAGCTGTATAGGGGCAATTAATTCACCCCTCCACTTT,CASCIGAINSPLHF
TRBJ2-5,TRBV4-1,.,.,TGCGCCAGCAACGACCCTAACCAAGAGACCCAGTACTTC,CASNDPNQETQYF
TRBJ1-6,TRBV4-1,.,TRBD1,TGCGCCAGCAGCCATCAGGCGTCAGGGGGAAATTCACCCCTCCACTTT,CASSHQASGGNSPLHF
TRBJ2-2,TRBV7-3,.,.,TGTGCCAGCAGCCCGAAGGTCGGGGAGCTGTTTTTT,CASSPKVGELFF
TRBJ1-5,TRBV2,.,.,TGTGCCAGCAGTCGGGAGGACGGTAGCAATCAGCCCCAGCATTTT,CASSREDGSNQPQHF
TRBJ1-2,TRBV9,many,.,TGTGCCAGCAGCGTACCAGGAACTGGCTACACCTTC,CASSVPGTGYTF
TRBJ1-1,TRBV10-3,many,.,TGTGCCATCAGTGAGTCTACAGGGCTGACTGAAGCTTTCTTT,CAISESTGLTEAFF
TRBJ1-1,TRBV19,few,.,TGTGCCAGTAGTATCGGGGTCAAGGCTTATGAAGCTTTCTTT,CASSIGVKAYEAFF
TRBJ1-1,TRBV2,.,.,TGTGCCAGCAGTGGAGGACTGGGGGGAAACACTGAAGCTTTCTTT,CASSGGLGGNTEAFF
TRBJ2-7,TRBV10-3,many,TRBD1,TGTGCCATCAGTGAGGACGGGACAGGGGTCGAGCAGTACTTC,CAISEDGTGVEQYF
TRBJ1-5,TRBV7-2,few,.,TGTGCCAGCAGCTTAGTAGGGGATCAGCCCCAGCATTTT,CASSLVGDQPQHF
TRBJ2-5,TRBV12-3/TRBV12-4,few,.,TGTGCCAGCACGGTCGGGGGGCAACAAGAGACCCAGTACTTC,CASTVGGQQETQYF
TRBJ1-2,TRBV7-9,.,.,TGTGCCAGCAGACACTCCGCGGACACTTTTGGCTACACCTTC,CASRHSADTFGYTF
TRBJ1-1,TRBV6-5,many,.,TGTGCCAGCAGCTCCGTCGGAGGGGGAAACACTGAAGCTTTCTTT,CASSSVGGGNTEAFF
TRBJ1-1,TRBV12-3/TRBV12-4,.,.,TGTGCCAGCACCTTGGGGGGAATGAGTGAAGCTTTCTTT,CASTLGGMSEAFF
TRBJ1-5,TRBV9,few,TRBD1,TGTGCCAGCAGCGAGGGACAGGGGATCGGTCAGCCCCAGCATTTT,CASSEGQGIGQPQHF
TRBJ2-2,TRBV9,.,.,TGTGCCAGCAATGGGGGCGGGGAGCTTACGAACACCGGGGAGCTGTTTTTT,CASNGGGELTNTGELFF
TRBJ1-1,TRBV27,.,.,TGTGCCAGCAGCCGGGCCCAGGGAGCTGGCACTGAAGCTTTCTTT,CASSRAQGAGTEAFF
TRBJ2-7,TRBV7-2,many,TRBD1,TGTGCCAGCACCCTCATCCAGGGGGCGCAGGAGCAGTACTTC,CASTLIQGAQEQYF
TRBJ1-5,TRBV20-1,many,.,TGCAGTGCTAGCGACAGTAGCAATCAGCCCCAGCATTTT,CSASDSSNQPQHF
TRBJ1-5,TRBV10-3,.,.,TGTGCCATCAGTGATAAAGGGGCAGAACAGCCCCAGCATTTT,CAISDKGAEQPQHF
TRBJ1-5,TRBV7-9,many,.,TGTGCCAGCACCAAAGGGGAGGACAGTAATCAGCCCCAGCATTTT,CASTKGEDSNQPQHF
TRBJ2-6,TRBV9,.,.,TGTGCCAGCAGCACCCCGACCGGGACTGGGGCCGACGTCCTGACTTTC,CASSTPTGTGADVLTF
TRBJ1-1,TRBV4-1,.,.,TGCGCCAGCAGCCACGCTGGGGGCACTGAAGCTTTCTTT,CASSHAGGTEAFF
TRBJ2-7,TRBV15,many,TRBD2,TGTGCCACCAGCATAGCGGGCCTCTCCTACGAGCAGTACTTC,CATSIAGLSYEQYF
TRBJ2-7,TRBV24-1,.,.,TGTGCCACCAGTGATTTGCAGGTATTGGCCCCCTACGAGCAGTACTTC,CATSDLQVLAPYEQYF
TRBJ1-2,TRBV12-3/TRBV12-4,few,TRBD1,TGTGCCAGCAGTTCAAGGGACAGGGCGGACTATGGCTACACCTTC,CASSSRDRADYGYTF
TRBJ1-1,TRBV5-6,.,.,TGTGCCAGCAGCCCCCTGTACAACACTGTAGCTTTCTTT,CASSPLYNTVAFF
TRBJ2-3,TRBV4-2,.,TRBD2,TGTGCCAGCAGCCAAGAAGGTCTAGCGGCGACAGATACGCAGTATTTT,CASSQEGLAATDTQYF
TRBJ1-1,TRBV3-1,few,.,TGTGCCAGCAGCCCCCCGGTGGGCACTGAAGCTTTCTTT,CASSPPVGTEAFF